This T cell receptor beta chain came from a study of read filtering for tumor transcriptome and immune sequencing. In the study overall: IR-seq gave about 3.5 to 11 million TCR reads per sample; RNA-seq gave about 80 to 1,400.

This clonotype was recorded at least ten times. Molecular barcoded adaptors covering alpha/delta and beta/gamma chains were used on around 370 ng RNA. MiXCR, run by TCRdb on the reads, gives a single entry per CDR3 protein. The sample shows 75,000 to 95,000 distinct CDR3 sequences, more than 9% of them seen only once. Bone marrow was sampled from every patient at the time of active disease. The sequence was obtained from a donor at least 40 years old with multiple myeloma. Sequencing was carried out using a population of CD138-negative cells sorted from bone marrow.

This CDR3 is CASSEEWKGNTIYF. In nucleotides, the CDR3 is TGTGCCAGCAGTGAAGAATGGAAGGGAAACACCATATATTTT. The V call is TRBV2, the J call TRBJ1-3; no reliable D call. Per germline, CDR1 SNHLY and CDR2 FYNNEI. CDR3 size: 14 residues. V lost 1 base and J 4 bases, leaving 8 bases between the germline ends.